This T cell receptor (beta chain) derives from a study of T cell repertoires in cytomegalovirus infection. Findings and limits, study-wide: The study found HLA-C-restricted CMV-specific TCR beta clonotypes dominating the ex vivo response. Frequencies of public TCR beta families were cumulated, and this identified carriers of CMV plus the relevant HLA.

This clonotype was counted a few times. Its matching antigen is unknown. Germline assignment: CDR1 SGHVS and CDR2 FNYEAQ. CDR3 length: 14 residues. Trimming cost V 5 bases and J 6 bases, with 16 bases left between them. TCRdb reprocessed the reads via MiXCR and lists one record per CDR3 protein. The profile shows some 920,000 distinct CDR3 sequences, 25% to 40% of them singletons. This sequence originates from a human donor in good health (CMV status not recorded). Some clones in this sample may be carry-over from other donors' samples. This chain uses TRBV7-6 with TRBJ1-2; D possibly corresponds to TRBD1 (5 bases). Sequences were derived from cultured CD8+ T cells from PBMCs, sampled from culture after CMV antigen stimulation. The CDR3 bases are TGTGCCAGCAGCCTACTTGGGACCCTAGATGGCTACACCTTC. Translated: CASSLLGTLDGYTF.